This T cell receptor beta chain is from a study of CD8 T cell repertoires and HIV-1 epitope variants. Whole-study context: Each of Twenty-five Gag and Nef epitope peptides stimulated a separate culture. The study, taken as a whole, reports: Eight or nine antigen-specific TCR beta clonotypes were found; six seemed cross-reactive to variants.

This CDR3 spans 16 amino acids. CDR1 and CDR2 (germline): SGHDT, YYEEEE. V lost 2 bases to trimming and J lost 8 bases; unmatched junction nucleotides: 10. As concerns this clone: Antigen: not known.

Sequenced by immunoSEQ multiplex PCR; TCRdb stores in-frame clones only, minus some. The table records around 5,000 clones, roughly two thirds of them present only once. This receptor was taken from a male donor with HIV. This chain connects TRBV5-6 to TRBJ1-4; 9 nucleotides line up with TRBD1. Sample: cultured CD8+ T cells derived from PBMCs. The CDR3 sequence: CASSFYPGQGGEKLFF. In nucleotides, the CDR3 is TGTGCCAGCAGCTTCTATCCGGGACAGGGAGGAGAAAAACTGTTTTTT. Filled out from reference TRBV5-6 and TRBJ1-4, the complete variable domain reads DAGVTQSPTHLIKTRGQQVTLRCSPKSGHDTVSWYQQALGQGPQFIFQYYEEEERQRGNFPDRFSGHQFPNYSSELNVNALLLGDSALYLCASSFYPGQGGEKLFFGSGTQLSVL.